This TCR beta chain was sequenced in a study of early T cells in non-severe SARS-CoV-2 infection. Across the study: Sequencing targeted bulk RNA from unsorted whole blood, leaving chains unpaired.

This clonotype has ten or more counts. Its antigen is still unknown. General study results and limits: Private and CD4 specificities were missed by VDJdb matching, which favored anti-spike CD8 responses.

Individual cDNA molecules received unique molecular identifiers during library preparation. TCRdb independently ran MiXCR on the 5' RACE reads; one entry per CDR3 protein. The table has about 100,000 distinct CDR3 sequences, 11% seen once. Germline V gene data show CDR1 as SNHLY and CDR2 as FYNNEI. This CDR3 has 14 amino acids. The ends were cut back, 8 bases at V and 8 bases at J, with 16 bases in the middle. The specimen was whole blood. The V gene is TRBV2, the J gene TRBJ1-6; weak D call: TRBD1 (6 bases). This receptor was identified in an adult who was a healthcare worker with PCR-confirmed SARS-CoV-2 infection or an uninfected control (not recorded which). The CDR3: CASEVESGDSPLHF. DNA for the CDR3: TGTGCCAGCGAAGTCGAGTCAGGGGATTCACCCCTCCACTTT.